The text below deals with one TCR beta chain. Antigen unknown. The data belong to a study of T cell responses to AZD1222 COVID-19 vaccine. Study observations and caveats: Clonal diversity was possibly underestimated; the donors were predominantly white British and more often female.

The data were produced by immunoSEQ multiplex PCR, yet TCRdb's version contains in-frame clones alone and is incomplete. The data contain under 150,000 clones, roughly 88% of them seen just once; the ten biggest clones take up over 8.5%. V lost 2 bases to trimming and J lost 8 bases, with 4 bases between them. The CDR3 contains 11 residues. V gene TRBV12-3 or TRBV12-4 combines with J gene TRBJ2-1; D gene ambiguous. Sequencing used peripheral blood, obtained on day 0 of AZD1222 vaccination. The sequence was collected from an adult in good health. DNA for the CDR3: TGTGCCAGCAGTTTATGGTATGAGCAGTTCTTC. Protein sequence: CASSLWYEQFF.